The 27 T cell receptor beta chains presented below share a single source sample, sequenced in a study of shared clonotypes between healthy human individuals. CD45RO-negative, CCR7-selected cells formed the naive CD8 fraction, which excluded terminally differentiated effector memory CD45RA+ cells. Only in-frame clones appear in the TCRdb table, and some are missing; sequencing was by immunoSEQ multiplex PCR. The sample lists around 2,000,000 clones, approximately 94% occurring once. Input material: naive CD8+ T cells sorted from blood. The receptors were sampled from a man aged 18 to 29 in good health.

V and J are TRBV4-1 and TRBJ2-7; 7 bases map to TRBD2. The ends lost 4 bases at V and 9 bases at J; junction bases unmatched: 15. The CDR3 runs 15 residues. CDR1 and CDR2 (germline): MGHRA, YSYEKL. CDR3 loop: CASSPPSGEGRVQYF. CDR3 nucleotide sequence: TGCGCCAGCAGCCCGCCTAGCGGCGAAGGGCGGGTGCAGTACTTC.

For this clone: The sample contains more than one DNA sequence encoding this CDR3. The CDR3 protein is CASSLAGTYEQYF. In DNA form, the CDR3 reads TGTGCCAGCAGTTTAGCGGGTACCTACGAGCAGTACTTC. The rearrangement links TRBV28 to TRBJ2-7, with D tentatively TRBD2 (5 bases). CDR3 length: 13 residues. CDR1 is MDHEN and CDR2 is SYDVKM in the germline V gene. V was trimmed by 2 bases and J by 2 bases, leaving 7 bases between them. The full variable domain, in which reference TRBV28 and TRBJ2-7 provide the parts outside the CDR3, is DVKVTQSSRYLVKRTGEKVFLECVQDMDHENMFWYRQDPGLGLRLIYFSYDVKMKEKGDIPEGYSVSREKKERFSLILESASTNQTSMYLCASSLAGTYEQYFGPGTRLTVT.

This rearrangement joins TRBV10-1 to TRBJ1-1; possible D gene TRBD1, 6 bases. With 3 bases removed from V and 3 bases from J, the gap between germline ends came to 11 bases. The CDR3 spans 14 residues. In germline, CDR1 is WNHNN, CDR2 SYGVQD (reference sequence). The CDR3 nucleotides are TGCGCCAGCAGTGATACCAGGGGTGACACTGAAGCTTTCTTT. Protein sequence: CASSDTRGDTEAFF.

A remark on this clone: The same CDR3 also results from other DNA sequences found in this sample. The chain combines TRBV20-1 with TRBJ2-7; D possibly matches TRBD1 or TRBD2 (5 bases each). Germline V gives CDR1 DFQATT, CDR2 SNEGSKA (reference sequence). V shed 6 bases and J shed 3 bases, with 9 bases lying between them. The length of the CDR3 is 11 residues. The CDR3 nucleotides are TGCAGTGCGAGGGACGGCTACGAGCAGTACTTC. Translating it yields CSARDGYEQYF.

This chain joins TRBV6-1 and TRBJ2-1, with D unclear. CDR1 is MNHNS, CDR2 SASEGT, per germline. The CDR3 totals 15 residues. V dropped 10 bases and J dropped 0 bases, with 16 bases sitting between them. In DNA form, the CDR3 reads TGTGCCACCTCTAGGCGGAGTCACTCCTACAATGAGCAGTTCTTC. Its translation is CATSRRSHSYNEQFF.

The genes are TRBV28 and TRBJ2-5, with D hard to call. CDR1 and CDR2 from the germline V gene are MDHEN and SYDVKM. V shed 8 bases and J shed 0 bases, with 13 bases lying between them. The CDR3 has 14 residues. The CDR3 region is CASSRARYQETQYF. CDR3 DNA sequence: TGTGCCAGCTCTAGAGCGAGGTACCAAGAGACCCAGTACTTC.

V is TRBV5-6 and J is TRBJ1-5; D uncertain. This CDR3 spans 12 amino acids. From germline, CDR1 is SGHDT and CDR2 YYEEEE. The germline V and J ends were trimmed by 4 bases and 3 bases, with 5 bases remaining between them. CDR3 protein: CASSVYNQPQHF. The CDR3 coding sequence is TGTGCCAGCAGCGTCTACAATCAGCCCCAGCATTTT.

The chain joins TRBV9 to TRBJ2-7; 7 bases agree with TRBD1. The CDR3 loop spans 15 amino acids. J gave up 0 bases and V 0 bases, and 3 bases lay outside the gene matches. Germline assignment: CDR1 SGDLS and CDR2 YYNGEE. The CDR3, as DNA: TGTGCCAGCAGCGTAGGGGACAGCAACTCCTACGAGCAGTACTTC. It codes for CASSVGDSNSYEQYF.

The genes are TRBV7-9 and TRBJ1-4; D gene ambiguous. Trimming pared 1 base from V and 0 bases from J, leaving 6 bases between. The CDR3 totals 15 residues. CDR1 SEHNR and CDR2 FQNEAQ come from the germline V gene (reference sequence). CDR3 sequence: CASSLVSATNEKLFF. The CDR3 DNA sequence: TGTGCCAGCAGCTTAGTATCTGCAACTAATGAAAAACTGTTTTTT.

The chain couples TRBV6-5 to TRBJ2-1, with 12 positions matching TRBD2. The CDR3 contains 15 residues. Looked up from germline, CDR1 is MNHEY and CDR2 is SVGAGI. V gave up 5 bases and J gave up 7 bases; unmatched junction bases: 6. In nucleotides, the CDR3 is TGTGCCAGCAGTCAGACTAGCGGGAGTCTTAATGAGCAGTTCTTC. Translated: CASSQTSGSLNEQFF.

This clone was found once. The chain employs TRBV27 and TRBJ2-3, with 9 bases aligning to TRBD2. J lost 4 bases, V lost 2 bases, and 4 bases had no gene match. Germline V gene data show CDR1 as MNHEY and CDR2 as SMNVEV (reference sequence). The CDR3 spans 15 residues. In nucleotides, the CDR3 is TGTGCCAGCAGTTTAGCGGGGGGGCGTCCAGATACGCAGTATTTT. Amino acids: CASSLAGGRPDTQYF.

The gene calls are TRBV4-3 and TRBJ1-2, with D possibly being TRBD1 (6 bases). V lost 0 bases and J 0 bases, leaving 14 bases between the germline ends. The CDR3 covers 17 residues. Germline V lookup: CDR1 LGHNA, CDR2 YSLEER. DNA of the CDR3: TGCGCCAGCAGCCAAGAAGGGGCTTGGGACACTAACTATGGCTACACCTTC. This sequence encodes CASSQEGAWDTNYGYTF.

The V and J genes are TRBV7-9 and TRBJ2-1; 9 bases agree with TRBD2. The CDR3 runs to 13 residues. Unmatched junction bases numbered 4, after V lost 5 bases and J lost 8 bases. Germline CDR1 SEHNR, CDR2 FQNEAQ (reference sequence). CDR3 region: CASSPGLADEQFF. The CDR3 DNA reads TGTGCCAGCAGCCCGGGACTAGCCGATGAGCAGTTCTTC.

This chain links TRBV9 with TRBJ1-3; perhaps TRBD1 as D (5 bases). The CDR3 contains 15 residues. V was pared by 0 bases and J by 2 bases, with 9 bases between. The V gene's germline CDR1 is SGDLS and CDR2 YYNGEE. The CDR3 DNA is TGTGCCAGCAGCGTAGCCTGGGACCCTGGAAACACCATATATTTT. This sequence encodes CASSVAWDPGNTIYF.

Here the CDR3 reads CASSEATGPYTEAFF. Written as DNA, the CDR3 is TGTGCCAGCAGTGAAGCCACAGGGCCCTACACTGAAGCTTTCTTT. This chain connects TRBV2 to TRBJ1-1; possible D gene TRBD1, 6 bases. Germline V gives CDR1 SNHLY, CDR2 FYNNEI. The CDR3 totals 15 residues. Trimming shortened V by 0 bases and J by 3 bases, and 11 bases separated the two germline ends.

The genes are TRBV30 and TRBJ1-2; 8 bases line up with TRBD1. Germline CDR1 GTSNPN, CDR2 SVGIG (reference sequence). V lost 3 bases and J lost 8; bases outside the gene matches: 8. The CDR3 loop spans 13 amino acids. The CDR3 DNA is TGTGCCTGGAGCGAGACAGGGGCTGAGGGCTACACCTTC. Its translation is CAWSETGAEGYTF.

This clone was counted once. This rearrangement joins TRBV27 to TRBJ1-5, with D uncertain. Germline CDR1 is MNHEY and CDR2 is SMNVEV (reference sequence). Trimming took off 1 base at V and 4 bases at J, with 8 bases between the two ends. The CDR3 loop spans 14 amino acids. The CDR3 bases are TGTGCCAGCAGTTTATACCCCGGGAATCAGCCCCAGCATTTT. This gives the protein CASSLYPGNQPQHF.

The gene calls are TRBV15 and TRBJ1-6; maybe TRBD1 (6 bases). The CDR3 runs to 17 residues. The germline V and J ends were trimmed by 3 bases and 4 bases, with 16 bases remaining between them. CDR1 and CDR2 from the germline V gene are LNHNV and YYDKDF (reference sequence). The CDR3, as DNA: TGTGCCACCAGCAGTTCTTACCGGGACACATATAATTCACCCCTCCACTTT. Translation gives CATSSSYRDTYNSPLHF. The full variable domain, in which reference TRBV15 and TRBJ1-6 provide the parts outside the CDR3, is DAMVIQNPRYQVTQFGKPVTLSCSQTLNHNVMYWYQQKSSQAPKLLFHYYDKDFNNEADTPDNFQSRRPNTSFCFLDIRSPGLGDTAMYLCATSSSYRDTYNSPLHFGNGTRLTVT.

CDR3 nucleotide sequence: TGTGCCAGCAGCGGCGACTCCCGCCAGGGAAGGCTTGACACTGAAGCTTTCTTT. Translation: CASSGDSRQGRLDTEAFF. The chain links TRBV2 to TRBJ1-1, with a tentative D call TRBD1 (5 bases). The ends were cut back, 6 bases at V and 3 bases at J, with 26 bases in the middle. Per germline, CDR1 SNHLY and CDR2 FYNNEI. The CDR3 is 18 amino acids.

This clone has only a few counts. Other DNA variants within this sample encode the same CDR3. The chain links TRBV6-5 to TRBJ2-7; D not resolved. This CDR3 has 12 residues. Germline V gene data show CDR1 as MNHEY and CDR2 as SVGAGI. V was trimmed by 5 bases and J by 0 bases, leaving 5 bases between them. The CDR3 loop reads CASSGDSYEQYF. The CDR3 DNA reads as TGTGCCAGCAGTGGGGACTCCTACGAGCAGTACTTC.

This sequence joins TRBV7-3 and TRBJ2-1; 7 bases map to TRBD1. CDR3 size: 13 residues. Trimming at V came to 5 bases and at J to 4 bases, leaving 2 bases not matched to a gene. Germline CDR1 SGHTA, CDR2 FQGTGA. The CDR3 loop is CASSVGQYNEQFF. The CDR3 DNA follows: TGTGCCAGCAGCGTGGGACAGTACAATGAGCAGTTCTTC.

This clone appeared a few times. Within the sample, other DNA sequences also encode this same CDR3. In nucleotides, the CDR3 is TGTGCCAGCAGTTACTCCGGGGAATCCTCCTACGAGCAGTACTTC. Amino acids: CASSYSGESSYEQYF. The chain links TRBV6-5 to TRBJ2-7, with D possibly being TRBD2 (5 bases). Germline V gives CDR1 MNHEY, CDR2 SVGAGI. The CDR3 runs to 15 residues. V was trimmed by 0 bases and J by 0 bases, leaving 9 bases between them.

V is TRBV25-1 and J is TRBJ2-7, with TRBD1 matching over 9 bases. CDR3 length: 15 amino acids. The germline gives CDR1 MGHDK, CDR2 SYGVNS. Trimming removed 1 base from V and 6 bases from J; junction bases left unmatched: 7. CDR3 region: CASSEFRDRASEQYF. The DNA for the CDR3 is TGTGCCAGCAGTGAATTTAGGGACAGGGCTTCCGAGCAGTACTTC.

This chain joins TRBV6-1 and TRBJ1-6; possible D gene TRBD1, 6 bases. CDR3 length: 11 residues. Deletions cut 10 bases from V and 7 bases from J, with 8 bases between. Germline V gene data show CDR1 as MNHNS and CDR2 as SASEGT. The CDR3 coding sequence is TGTGCCACAGGGGTAAATTCACCCCTCCACTTT. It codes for CATGVNSPLHF.

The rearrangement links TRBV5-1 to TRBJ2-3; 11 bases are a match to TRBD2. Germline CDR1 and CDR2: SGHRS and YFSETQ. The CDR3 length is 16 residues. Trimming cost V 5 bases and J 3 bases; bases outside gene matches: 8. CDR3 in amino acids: CASSPLAGGGTDTQYF. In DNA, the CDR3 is TGCGCCAGCAGTCCGCTAGCGGGGGGCGGAACAGATACGCAGTATTTT. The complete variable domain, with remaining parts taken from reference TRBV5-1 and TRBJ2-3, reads KAGVTQTPRYLIKTRGQQVTLSCSPISGHRSVSWYQQTPGQGLQFLFEYFSETQRNKGNFPGRFSGRQFSNSRSEMNVSTLELGDSALYLCASSPLAGGGTDTQYFGPGTRLTVL.

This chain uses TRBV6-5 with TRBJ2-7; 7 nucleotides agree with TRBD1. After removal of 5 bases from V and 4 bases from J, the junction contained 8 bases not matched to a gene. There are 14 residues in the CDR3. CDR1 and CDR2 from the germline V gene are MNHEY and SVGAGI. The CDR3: CASSAPGQPYEQYF. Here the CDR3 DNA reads TGTGCCAGCAGTGCGCCGGGACAGCCTTACGAGCAGTACTTC.

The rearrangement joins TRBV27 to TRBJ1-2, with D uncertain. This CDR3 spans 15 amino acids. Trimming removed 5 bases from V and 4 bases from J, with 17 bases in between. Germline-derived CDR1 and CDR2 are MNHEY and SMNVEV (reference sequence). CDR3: CASSVQPGNIYGYTF. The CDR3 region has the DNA TGTGCCAGCAGTGTCCAACCGGGGAACATCTATGGCTACACCTTC.